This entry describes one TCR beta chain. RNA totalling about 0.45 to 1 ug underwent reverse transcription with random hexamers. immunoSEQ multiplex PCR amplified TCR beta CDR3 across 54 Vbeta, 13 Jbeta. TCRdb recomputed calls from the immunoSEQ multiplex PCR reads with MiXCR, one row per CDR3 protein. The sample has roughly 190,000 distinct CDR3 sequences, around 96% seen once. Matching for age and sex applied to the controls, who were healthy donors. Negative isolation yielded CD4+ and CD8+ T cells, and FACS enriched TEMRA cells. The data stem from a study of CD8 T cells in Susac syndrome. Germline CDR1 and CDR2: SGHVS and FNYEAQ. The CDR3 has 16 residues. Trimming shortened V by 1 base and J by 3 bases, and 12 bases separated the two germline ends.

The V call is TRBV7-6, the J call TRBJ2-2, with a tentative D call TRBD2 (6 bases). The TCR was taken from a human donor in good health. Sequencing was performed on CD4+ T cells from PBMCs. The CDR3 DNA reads TGTGCCAGCAGCTTAGATCTGCGGGATTACACCGGGGAGCTGTTTTTT. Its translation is CASSLDLRDYTGELFF.